The TCR beta chain under discussion was sequenced for a study of blood T cell repertoires in COVID-19. V lost 2 bases to trimming and J lost 5 bases; unmatched junction nucleotides: 4. Germline CDR1 is LGHDT and CDR2 is YNNKEL (reference sequence). The CDR3 runs to 16 residues. Repertoires were generated with immunoSEQ multiplex PCR, while TCRdb's copy carries only in-frame clones and drops some. The sample includes 200,000 to 250,000 clones, around 81% of them seen just once. The specimen sequenced was peripheral blood. The genes are TRBV3-1 (or the pseudogene TRBV3-2) and TRBJ2-2, with 11 positions matching TRBD2. This receptor was identified in an older woman with active or convalescent COVID-19. Written as DNA, the CDR3 is TGTGCCAGCAGCCAACGTTGGACTAGCGGGACCGGGGAGCTGTTTTTT. Protein: CASSQRWTSGTGELFF.